The subject of this entry is one T cell receptor (beta chain). Between the trimmed V and J ends, which lost 5 bases and 5 bases, there was a span of 12 bases. There are 13 residues in the CDR3. CDR1 is SGHVS and CDR2 is FQNEAQ in the germline V gene. Followed longitudinally, the Seattle patients had been enrolled during active infection. This entry is derived from a study of blood T cell repertoires in COVID-19. For the study at large: The study drew acute and convalescent COVID-19 samples from the United States, Italy and Spain.

The data were produced by immunoSEQ multiplex PCR, yet TCRdb's version contains in-frame clones alone and is incomplete. Of about 170,000 clones in the sample, 70% to 90% were seen once. The sample comprised peripheral blood. The chain is built from TRBV7-8 and TRBJ1-1; D might be TRBD1 (6 bases). This receptor was obtained from an elderly woman with COVID-19, enrolled during active disease. The DNA for the CDR3 is TGTGCCAGCAGCCCACGACAGGTTACTGAAGCTTTCTTT. Translated: CASSPRQVTEAFF.